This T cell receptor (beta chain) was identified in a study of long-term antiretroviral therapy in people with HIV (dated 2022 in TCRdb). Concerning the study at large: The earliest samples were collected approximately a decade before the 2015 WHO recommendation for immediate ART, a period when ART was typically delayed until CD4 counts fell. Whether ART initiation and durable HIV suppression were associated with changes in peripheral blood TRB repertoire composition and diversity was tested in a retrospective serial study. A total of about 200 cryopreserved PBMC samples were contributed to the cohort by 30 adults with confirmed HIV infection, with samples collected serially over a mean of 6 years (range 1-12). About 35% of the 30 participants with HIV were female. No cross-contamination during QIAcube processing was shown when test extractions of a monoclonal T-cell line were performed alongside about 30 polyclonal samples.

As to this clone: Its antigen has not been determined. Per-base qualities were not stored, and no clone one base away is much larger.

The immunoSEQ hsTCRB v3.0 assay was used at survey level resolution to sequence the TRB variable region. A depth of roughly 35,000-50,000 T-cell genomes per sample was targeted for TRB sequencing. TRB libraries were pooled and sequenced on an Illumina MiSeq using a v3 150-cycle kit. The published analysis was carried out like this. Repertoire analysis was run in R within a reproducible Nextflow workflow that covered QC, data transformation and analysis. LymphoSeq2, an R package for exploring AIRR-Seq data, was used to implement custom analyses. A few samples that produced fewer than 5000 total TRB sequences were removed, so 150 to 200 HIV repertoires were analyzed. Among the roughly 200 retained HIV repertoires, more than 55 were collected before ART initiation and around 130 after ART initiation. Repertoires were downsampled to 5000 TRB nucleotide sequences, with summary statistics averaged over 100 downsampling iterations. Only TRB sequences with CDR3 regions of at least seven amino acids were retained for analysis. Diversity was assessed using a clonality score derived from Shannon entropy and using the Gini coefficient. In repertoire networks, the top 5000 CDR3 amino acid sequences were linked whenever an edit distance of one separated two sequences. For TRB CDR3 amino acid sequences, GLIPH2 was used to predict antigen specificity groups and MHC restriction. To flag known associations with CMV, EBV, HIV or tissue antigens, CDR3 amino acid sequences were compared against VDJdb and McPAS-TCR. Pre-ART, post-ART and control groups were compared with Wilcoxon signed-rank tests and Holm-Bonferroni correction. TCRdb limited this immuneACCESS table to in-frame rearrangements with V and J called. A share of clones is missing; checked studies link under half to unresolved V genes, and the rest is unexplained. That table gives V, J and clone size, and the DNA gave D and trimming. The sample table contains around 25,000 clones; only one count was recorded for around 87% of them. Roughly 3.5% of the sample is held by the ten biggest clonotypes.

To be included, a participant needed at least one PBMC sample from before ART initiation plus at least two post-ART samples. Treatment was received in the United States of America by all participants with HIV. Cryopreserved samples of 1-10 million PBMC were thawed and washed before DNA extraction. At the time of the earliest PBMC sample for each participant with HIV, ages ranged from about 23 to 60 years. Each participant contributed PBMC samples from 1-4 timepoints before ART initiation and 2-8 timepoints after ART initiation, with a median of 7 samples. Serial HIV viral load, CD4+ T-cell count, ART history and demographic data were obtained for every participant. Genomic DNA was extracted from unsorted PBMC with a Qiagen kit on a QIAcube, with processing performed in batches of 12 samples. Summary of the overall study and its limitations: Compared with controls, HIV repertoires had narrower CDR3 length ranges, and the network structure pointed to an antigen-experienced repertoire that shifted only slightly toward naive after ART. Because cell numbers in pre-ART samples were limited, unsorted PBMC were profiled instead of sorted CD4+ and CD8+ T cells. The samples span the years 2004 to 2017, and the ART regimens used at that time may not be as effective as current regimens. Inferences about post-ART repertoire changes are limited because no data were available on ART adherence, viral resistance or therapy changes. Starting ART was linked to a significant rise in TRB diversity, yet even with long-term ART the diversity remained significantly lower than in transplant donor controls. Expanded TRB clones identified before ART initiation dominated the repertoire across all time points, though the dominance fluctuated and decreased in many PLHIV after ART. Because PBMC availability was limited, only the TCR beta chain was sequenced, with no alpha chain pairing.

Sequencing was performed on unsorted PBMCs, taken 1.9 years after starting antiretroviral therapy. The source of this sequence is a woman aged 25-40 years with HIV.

CDR3 loop: CASSEDEASLRETQYF. The DNA sequence follows: TGTGCCAGCAGTGAAGATGAGGCTAGCCTCAGAGAGACCCAGTACTTC. The chain is assembled from TRBV6-1 and TRBJ2-5; the D gene is perhaps TRBD2, from 5 matching bases. According to the germline V gene, CDR1 reads MNHNS and CDR2 reads SASEGT. The CDR3 runs 16 amino acids, cysteine and phenylalanine included. Only the CDR3 DNA stays, 48 bases, in frame from base 1. Between the V and J ends, shortened by 1 base and 4 bases respectively, the junction contains 16 bases.